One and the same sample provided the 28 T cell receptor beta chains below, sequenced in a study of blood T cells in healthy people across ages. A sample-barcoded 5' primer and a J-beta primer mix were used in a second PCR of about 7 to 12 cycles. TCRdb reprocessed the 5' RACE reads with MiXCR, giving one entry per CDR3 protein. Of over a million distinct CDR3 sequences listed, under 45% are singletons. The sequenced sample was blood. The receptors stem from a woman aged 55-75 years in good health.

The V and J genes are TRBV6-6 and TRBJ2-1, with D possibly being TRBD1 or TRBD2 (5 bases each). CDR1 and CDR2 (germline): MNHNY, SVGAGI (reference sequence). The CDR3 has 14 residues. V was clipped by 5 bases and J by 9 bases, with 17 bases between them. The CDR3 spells CASSLSPGRIEQFF. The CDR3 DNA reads TGTGCCAGCAGTCTCTCACCGGGACGGATTGAGCAGTTCTTC.

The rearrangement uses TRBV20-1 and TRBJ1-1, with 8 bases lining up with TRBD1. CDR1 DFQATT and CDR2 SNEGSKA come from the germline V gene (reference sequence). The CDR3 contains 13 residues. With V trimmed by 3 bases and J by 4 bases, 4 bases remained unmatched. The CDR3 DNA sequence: TGCAGTGCTAGGTCGACAGGGGCCACTGAAGCTTTCTTT. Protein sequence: CSARSTGATEAFF.

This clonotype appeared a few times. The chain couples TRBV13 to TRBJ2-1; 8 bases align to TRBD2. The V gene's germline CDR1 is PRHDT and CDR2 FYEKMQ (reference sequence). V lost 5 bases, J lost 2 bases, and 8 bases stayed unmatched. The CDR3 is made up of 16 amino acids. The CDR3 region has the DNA TGTGCCAGCAGCCCCTCAGCGGGAGAGACCTACAATGAGCAGTTCTTC. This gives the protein CASSPSAGETYNEQFF.

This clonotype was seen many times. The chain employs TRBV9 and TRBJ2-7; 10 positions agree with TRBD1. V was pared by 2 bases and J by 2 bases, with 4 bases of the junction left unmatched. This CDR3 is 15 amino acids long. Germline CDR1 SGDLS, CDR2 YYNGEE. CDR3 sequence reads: CASSVGQGGTYEQYF. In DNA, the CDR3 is TGTGCCAGCAGCGTCGGACAGGGGGGAACCTACGAGCAGTACTTC.

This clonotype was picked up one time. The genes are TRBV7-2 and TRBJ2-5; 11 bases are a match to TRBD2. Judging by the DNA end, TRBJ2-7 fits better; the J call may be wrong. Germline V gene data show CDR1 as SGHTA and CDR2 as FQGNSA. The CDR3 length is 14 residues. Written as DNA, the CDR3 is TGTGCCAGCAGCTCACTAGCGGGAGTTCCCGAGCAGTACTTC. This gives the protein CASSSLAGVPEQYF.

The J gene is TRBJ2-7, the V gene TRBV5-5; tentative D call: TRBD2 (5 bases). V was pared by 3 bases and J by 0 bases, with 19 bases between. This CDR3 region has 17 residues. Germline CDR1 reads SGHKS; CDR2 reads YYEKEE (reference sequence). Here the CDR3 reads CASSYPEGLASSYEQYF. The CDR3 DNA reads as TGTGCCAGCAGCTATCCCGAAGGGCTAGCTAGCTCCTACGAGCAGTACTTC.

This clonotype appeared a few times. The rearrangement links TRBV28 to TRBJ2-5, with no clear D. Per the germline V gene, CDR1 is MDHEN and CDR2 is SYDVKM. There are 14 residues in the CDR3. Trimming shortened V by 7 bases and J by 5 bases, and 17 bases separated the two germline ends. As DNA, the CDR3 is TGTGCCAGCATTGGCCAGCTTGAATTTGAGACCCAGTACTTC. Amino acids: CASIGQLEFETQYF.

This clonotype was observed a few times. In DNA, the CDR3 is TGTGCCAGCAGCGTAGACCCGGGAGAGGGTAGCACAGATACGCAGTATTTT. This translates into CASSVDPGEGSTDTQYF. The chain couples TRBV9 to TRBJ2-3; tentative D call: TRBD2 (6 bases). Germline CDR1 and CDR2: SGDLS and YYNGEE. This CDR3 is built from 17 residues. V shed 0 bases and J shed 0 bases, with 14 bases lying between them.

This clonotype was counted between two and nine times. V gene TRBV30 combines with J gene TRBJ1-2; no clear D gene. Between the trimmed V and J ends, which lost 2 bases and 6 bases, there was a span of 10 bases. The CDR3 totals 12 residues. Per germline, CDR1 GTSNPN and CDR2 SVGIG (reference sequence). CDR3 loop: CAWSRRADGYTF. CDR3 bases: TGTGCCTGGAGTAGGAGGGCGGATGGCTACACCTTC.

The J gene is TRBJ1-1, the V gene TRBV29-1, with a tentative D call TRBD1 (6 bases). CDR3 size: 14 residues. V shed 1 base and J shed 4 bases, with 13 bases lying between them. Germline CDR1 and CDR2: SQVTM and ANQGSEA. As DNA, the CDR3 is TGCAGCGTTGAAGTTGCAGGGGCACGCACTGAAGCTTTCTTT. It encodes CSVEVAGARTEAFF. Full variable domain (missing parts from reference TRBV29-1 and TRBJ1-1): SAVISQKPSRDICQRGTSLTIQCQVDSQVTMMFWYRQQPGQSLTLIATANQGSEATYESGFVIDKFPISRPNLTFSTLTVSNMSPEDSSIYLCSVEVAGARTEAFFGQGTRLTVV.

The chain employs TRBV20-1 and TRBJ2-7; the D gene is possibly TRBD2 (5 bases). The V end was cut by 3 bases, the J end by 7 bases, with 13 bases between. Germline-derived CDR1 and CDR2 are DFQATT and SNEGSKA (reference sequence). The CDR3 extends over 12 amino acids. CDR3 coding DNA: TGCAGTGCTAGGGCCGAGGGTGGGGAGCAGTACTTC. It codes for CSARAEGGEQYF.

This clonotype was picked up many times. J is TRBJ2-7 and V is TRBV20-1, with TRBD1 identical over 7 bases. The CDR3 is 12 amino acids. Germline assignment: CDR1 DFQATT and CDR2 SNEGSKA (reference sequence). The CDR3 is CSAQTGTYEQYF. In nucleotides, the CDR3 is TGCAGCGCTCAGACAGGGACCTACGAGCAGTACTTC.

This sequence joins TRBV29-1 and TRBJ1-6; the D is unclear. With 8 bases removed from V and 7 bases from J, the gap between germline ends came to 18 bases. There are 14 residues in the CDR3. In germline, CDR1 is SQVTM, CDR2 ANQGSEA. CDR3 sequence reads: CSPYPREENSPLHF. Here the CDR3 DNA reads TGCAGCCCCTACCCGAGGGAAGAGAATTCACCCCTCCACTTT.

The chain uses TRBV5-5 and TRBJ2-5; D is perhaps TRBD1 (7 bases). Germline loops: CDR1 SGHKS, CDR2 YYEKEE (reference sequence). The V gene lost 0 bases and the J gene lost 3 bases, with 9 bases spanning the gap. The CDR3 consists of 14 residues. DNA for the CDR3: TGTGCCAGCAGCTTGGCCAGGGGGGAAGAGACCCAGTACTTC. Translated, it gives CASSLARGEETQYF.

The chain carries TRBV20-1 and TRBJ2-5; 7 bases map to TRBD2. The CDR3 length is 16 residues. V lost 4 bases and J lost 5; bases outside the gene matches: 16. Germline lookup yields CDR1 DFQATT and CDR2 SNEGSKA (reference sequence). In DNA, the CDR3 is TGCAGTGCTACACAACCGACAGCGGGACCTGTGGAGACCCAGTACTTC. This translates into CSATQPTAGPVETQYF.

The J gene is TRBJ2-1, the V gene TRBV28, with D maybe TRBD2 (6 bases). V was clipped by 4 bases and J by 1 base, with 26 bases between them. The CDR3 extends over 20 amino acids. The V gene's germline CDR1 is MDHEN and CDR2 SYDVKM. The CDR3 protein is CASSYLGLKPLAASYNEQFF. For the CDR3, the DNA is TGTGCCAGCAGTTACCTGGGTCTTAAACCCTTAGCGGCATCCTACAATGAGCAGTTCTTC.

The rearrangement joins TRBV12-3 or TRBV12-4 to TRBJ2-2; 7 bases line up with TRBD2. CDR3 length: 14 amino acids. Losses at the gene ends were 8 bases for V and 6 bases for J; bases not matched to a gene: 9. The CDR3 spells CASRQSGIPGELFF. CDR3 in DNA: TGTGCCAGCCGACAAAGCGGGATCCCCGGGGAGCTGTTTTTT.

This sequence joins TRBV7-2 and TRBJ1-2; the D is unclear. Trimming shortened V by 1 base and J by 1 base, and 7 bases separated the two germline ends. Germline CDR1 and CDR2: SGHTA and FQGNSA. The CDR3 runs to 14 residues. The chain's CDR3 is CASSLGIFNYGYTF. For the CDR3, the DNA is TGTGCCAGCAGCTTAGGGATCTTTAACTATGGCTACACCTTC.

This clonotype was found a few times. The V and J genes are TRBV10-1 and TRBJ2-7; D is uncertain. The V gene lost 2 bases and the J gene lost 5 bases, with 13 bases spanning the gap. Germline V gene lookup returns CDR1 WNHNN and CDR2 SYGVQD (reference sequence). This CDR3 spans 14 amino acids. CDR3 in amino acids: CASSEGRNQNEQYF. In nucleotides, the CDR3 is TGCGCCAGCAGTGAGGGACGGAACCAGAACGAGCAGTACTTC.

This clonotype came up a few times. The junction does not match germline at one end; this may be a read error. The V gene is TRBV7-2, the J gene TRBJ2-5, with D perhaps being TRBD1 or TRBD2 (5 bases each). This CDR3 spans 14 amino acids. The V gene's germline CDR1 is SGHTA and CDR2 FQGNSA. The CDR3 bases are TGTGCCAGCAGCGTAGCCCTGGGACGAGAGACCCAGTACTTC. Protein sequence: CASSVALGRETQYF. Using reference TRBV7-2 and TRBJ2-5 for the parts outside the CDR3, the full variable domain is GAGVSQSPSNKVTEKGKDVELRCDPISGHTALYWYRQSLGQGLEFLIYFQGNSAPDKSGLPSDRFSAERTGGSVSTLTIQRTQQEDSAVYLCASSVALGRETQYFGPGTRLLVL.

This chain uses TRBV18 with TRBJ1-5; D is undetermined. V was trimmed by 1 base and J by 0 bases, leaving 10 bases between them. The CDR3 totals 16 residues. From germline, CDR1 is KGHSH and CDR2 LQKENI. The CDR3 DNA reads TGTGCCAGCTCACCACGATCGGGGAATAGCAATCAGCCCCAGCATTTT. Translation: CASSPRSGNSNQPQHF.

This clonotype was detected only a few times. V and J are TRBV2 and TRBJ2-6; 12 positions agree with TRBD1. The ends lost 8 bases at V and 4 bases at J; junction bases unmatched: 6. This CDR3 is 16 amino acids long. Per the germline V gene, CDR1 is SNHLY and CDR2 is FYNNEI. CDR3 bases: TGTGCCAGCTGCCGGGACAGGGGGCAAGGGGCCAACGTCCTGACTTTC. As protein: CASCRDRGQGANVLTF.

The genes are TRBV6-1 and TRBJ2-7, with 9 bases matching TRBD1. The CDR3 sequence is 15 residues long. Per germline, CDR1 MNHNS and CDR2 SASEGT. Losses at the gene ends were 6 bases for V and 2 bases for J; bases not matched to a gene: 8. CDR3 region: CASSPGQGFTYEQYF. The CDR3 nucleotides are TGTGCCAGCAGCCCGGGACAGGGTTTCACCTACGAGCAGTACTTC.

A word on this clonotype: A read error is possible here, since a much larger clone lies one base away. Written as DNA, the CDR3 is TGCAGCGGGCGCTCAGGGGGACAGACGTTCTTC. This translates into CSGRSGGQTFF. The chain joins TRBV29-1 to TRBJ2-1; 7 nucleotides line up with TRBD1. Trimming at V came to 7 bases and at J to 15 bases, leaving 12 bases not matched to a gene. CDR1 and CDR2 (germline): SQVTM, ANQGSEA. The CDR3 contains 11 residues.

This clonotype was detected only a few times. The CDR3 sequence: CASRPTWTNQETQYF. CDR3 DNA sequence: TGTGCCAGCAGACCAACTTGGACAAATCAAGAGACCCAGTACTTC. The chain is built from TRBV7-9 and TRBJ2-5, with a weak D call TRBD1 (5 bases). The CDR3 is 15 amino acids. V dropped 6 bases and J dropped 2 bases, with 16 bases sitting between them. From germline, CDR1 is SEHNR and CDR2 FQNEAQ (reference sequence).

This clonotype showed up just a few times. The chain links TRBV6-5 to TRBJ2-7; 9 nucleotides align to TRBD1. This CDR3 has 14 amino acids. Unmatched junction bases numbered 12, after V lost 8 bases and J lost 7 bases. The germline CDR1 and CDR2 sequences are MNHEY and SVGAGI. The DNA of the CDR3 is TGTGCCAGCCGACCCACCGGGACAGGGCTTGAGCAGTACTTC. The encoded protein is CASRPTGTGLEQYF.

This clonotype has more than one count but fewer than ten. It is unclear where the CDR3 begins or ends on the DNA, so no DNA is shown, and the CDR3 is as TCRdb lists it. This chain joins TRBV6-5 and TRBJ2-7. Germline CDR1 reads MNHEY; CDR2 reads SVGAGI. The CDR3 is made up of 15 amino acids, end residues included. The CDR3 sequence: CASSSSIGGSYEQYF.

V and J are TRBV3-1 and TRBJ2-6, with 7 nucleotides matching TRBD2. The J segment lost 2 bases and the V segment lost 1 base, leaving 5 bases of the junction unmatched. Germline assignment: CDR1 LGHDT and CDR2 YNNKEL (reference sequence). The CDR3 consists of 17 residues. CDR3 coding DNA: TGTGCCAGCAGCCAAGGGGAGGGGAGGCCTGGGGCCAACGTCCTGACTTTC. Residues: CASSQGEGRPGANVLTF. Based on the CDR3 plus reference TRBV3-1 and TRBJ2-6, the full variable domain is DTAVSQTPKYLVTQMGNDKSIKCEQNLGHDTMYWYKQDSKKFLKIMFSYNNKELIINETVPNRFSPKSPDKAHLNLHINSLELGDSAVYFCASSQGEGRPGANVLTFGAGSRLTVL.